This TCR beta chain was recovered during a study of T-cell memory formation after mild COVID-19. The junction had 14 bases not matched to a gene; V was cut back by 5 bases and J by 6 bases. The CDR3 has 17 residues. CDR1 is KGHDR and CDR2 is SFDVKD in the germline V gene. The TCR alpha and TCR beta cDNA libraries, bearing sample barcodes and UMIs, were generated by 5'RACE using constant-segment primers. TCRdb reprocessed the 5' RACE reads via MiXCR and lists one record per CDR3 protein. This repertoire shows 150,000 to 200,000 distinct CDR3 sequences, 25% to 40% found once; its top ten account for about 11%.

This sequence originates from an adult woman who had mild COVID-19 (a few samples of this study predate the infection). Cell type and time point are not known. The rearrangement links TRBV24-1 to TRBJ2-3; 9 bases agree with TRBD1. The specimen sequenced was PBMCs or a T cell subset sorted from them (not recorded which). In DNA form, the CDR3 reads TGTGCCACCAGTGCAACATCTGGACAGGGGAGGTTGGATACGCAGTATTTT. Its protein product is CATSATSGQGRLDTQYF.